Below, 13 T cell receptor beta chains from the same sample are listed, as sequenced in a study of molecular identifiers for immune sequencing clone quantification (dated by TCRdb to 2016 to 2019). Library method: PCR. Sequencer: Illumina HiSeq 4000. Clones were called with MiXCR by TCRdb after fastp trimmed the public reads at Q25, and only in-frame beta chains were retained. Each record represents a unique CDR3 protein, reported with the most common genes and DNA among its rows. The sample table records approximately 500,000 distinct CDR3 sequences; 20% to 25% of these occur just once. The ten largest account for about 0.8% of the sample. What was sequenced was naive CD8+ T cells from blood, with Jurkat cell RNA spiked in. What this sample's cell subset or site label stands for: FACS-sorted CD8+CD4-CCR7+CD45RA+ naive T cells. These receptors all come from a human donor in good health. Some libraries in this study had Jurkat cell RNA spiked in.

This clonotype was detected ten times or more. CDR3 loop: CASSIYTDTQYF. The CDR3 DNA sequence: TGTGCCAGCAGCATTTACACAGATACGCAGTATTTT. The V call is TRBV7-9, the J call TRBJ2-3; no clear D gene. The CDR3 length is 12 residues. Germline-derived CDR1 and CDR2 are SEHNR and FQNEAQ (reference sequence). Deletions cut 5 bases from V and 2 bases from J, with 5 bases between. The full variable domain, its missing parts supplied by reference TRBV7-9 and TRBJ2-3, is DTGVSQNPRHKITKRGQNVTFRCDPISEHNRLYWYRQTLGQGPEFLTYFQNEAQLEKSRLLSDRFSAERPKGSFSTLEIQRTEQGDSAMYLCASSIYTDTQYFGPGTRLTVL.

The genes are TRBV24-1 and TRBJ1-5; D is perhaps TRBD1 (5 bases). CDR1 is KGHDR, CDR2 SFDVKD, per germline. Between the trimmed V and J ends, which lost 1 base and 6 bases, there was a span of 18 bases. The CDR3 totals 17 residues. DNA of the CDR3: TGTGCCACCAGTGATTTTGCGGAAGTGGCAGGGTCTCAGCCCCAGCATTTT. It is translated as CATSDFAEVAGSQPQHF.

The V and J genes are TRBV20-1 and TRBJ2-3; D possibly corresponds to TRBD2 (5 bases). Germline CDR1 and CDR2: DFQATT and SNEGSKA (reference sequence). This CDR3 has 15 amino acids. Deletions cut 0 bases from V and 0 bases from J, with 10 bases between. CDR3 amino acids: CSARDSGESTDTQYF. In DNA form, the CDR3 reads TGCAGTGCTAGAGATAGTGGGGAGAGCACAGATACGCAGTATTTT.

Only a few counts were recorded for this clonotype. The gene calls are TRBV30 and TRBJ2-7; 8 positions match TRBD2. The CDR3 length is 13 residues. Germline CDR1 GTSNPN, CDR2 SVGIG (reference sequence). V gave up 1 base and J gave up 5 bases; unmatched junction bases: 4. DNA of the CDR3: TGTGCCTGGAGTGGGCTAGCGGGTCACGAGCAGTACTTC. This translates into CAWSGLAGHEQYF.

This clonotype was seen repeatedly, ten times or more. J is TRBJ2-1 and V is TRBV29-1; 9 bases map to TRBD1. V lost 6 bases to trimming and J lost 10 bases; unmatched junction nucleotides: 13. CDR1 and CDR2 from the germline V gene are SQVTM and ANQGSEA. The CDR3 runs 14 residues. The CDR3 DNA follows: TGCAGCGTGGGAGTTGGGGACAGGGTAGTCGAGCAGTTCTTC. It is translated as CSVGVGDRVVEQFF.

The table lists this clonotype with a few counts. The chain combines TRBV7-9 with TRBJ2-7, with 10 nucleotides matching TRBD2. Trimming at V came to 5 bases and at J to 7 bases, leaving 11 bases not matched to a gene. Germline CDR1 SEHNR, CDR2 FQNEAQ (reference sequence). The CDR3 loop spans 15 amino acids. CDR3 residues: CASSPSGGDYEEQYF. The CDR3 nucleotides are TGTGCCAGCAGCCCCAGCGGGGGGGACTACGAGGAGCAGTACTTC.

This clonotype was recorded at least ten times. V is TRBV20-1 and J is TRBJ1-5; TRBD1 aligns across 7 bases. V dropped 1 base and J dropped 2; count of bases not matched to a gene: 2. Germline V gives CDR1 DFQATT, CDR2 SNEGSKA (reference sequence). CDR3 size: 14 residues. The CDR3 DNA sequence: TGCAGTGCTAGAGTGGGGACAGGCAATCAGCCCCAGCATTTT. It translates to CSARVGTGNQPQHF.

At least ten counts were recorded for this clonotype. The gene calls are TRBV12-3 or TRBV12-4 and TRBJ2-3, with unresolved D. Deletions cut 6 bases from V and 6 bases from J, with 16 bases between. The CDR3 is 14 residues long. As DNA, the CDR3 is TGTGCCAGCAGGCCTGGGGTCGGATTGGATACGCAGTATTTT. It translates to CASRPGVGLDTQYF.

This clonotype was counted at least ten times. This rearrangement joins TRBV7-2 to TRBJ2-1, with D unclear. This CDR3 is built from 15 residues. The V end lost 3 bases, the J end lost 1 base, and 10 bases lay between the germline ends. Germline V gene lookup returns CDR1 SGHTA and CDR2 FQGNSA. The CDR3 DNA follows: TGTGCCAGCAGCTTTTTGGTAGTGTCCTACAATGAGCAGTTCTTC. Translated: CASSFLVVSYNEQFF.

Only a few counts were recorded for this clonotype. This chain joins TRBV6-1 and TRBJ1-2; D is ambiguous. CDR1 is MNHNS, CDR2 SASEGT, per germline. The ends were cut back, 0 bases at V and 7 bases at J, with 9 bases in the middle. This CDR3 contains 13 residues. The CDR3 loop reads CASSEAENPGYTF. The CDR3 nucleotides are TGTGCCAGCAGTGAAGCGGAGAACCCTGGCTACACCTTC.

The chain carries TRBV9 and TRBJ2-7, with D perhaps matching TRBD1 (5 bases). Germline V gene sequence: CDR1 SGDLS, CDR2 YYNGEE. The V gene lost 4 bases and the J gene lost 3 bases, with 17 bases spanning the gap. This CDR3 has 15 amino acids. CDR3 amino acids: CASSPSQGNFYEQYF. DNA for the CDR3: TGTGCCAGCAGCCCGAGCCAGGGTAATTTCTACGAGCAGTACTTC.

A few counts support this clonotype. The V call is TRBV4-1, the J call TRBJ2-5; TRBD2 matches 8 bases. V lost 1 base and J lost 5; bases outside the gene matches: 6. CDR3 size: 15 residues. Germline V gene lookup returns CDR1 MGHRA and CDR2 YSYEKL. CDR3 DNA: TGCGCCAGCAGCCAAGCGAATAGCGGGGTGGAGACCCAGTACTTC. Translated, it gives CASSQANSGVETQYF.

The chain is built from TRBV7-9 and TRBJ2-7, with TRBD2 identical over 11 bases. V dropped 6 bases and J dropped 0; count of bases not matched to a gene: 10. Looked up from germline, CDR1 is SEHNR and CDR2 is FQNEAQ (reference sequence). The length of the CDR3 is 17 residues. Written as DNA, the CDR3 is TGTGCCAGCAGACCAGGACTAGCGGGCGCTAGCTCCTACGAGCAGTACTTC. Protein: CASRPGLAGASSYEQYF.